This T cell receptor beta chain appears in the sequencing data of a study of cytomegalovirus exposure and HLA in healthy donors. As for the study in general: Early on, a data release was issued that held 65 million to 100 million unique TCRs from HLA-typed donors.

This clone was detected a few times. Its antigen remains unknown. Study-level findings and limits: In a later analysis, DRB1 alleles had the most associated TCRs; HLA-C alleles the fewest. CMV serostatus alone was available as immune exposure information.

Germline V CDR1 and CDR2: MNHNS, SASEGT. The CDR3 loop spans 15 amino acids. V was clipped by 4 bases and J by 0 bases; unmatched bases: 5. PCR primers comprised 60 Vbeta and 13 Jbeta primers. Produced via immunoSEQ multiplex PCR; TCRdb's table is partial and in-frame only. The sample yields about 160,000 clones, roughly 70% seen once. The genes are TRBV6-1 and TRBJ2-7; 8 nucleotides match TRBD1. The material sequenced was PBMCs. This receptor was identified in a woman aged 50 to 65 in good health and CMV-seropositive. The CDR3, as DNA: TGTGCCAGCAGTGTAACAGGGGGGAACTCCTACGAGCAGTACTTC. This sequence encodes CASSVTGGNSYEQYF.